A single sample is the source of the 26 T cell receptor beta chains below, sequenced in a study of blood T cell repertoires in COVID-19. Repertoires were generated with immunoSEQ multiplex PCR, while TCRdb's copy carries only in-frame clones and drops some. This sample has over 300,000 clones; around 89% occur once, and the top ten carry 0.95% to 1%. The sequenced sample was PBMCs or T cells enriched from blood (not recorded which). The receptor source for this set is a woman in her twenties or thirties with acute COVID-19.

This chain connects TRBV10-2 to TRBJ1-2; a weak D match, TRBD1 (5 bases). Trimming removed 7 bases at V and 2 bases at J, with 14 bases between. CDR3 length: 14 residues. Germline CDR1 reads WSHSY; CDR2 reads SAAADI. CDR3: CASTLTRVNYGYTF. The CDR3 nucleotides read TGCGCCAGCACCCTGACCAGGGTAAACTATGGCTACACCTTC.

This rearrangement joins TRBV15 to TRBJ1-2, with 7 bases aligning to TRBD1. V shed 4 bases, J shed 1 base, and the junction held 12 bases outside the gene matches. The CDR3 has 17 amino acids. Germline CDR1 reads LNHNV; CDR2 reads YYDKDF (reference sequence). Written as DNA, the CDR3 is TGTGCCACCAGCACCCGGGACAGCGGGCTGGTTAACTATGGCTACACCTTC. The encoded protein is CATSTRDSGLVNYGYTF.

In DNA, the CDR3 is TGTGCCAGCAGCACAGGGGACTTTAACTATGGCTACACCTTC. It translates to CASSTGDFNYGYTF. The chain couples TRBV9 to TRBJ1-2; 7 nucleotides match TRBD1. Germline V gene data show CDR1 as SGDLS and CDR2 as YYNGEE. The CDR3 loop spans 14 amino acids. Trimming cost V 4 bases and J 1 base; bases outside gene matches: 4.

In DNA form, the CDR3 reads TGTGCCAGCAGCAACTCACAGGGGGCTGAAACTGAAGCTTTCTTT. Translating gives CASSNSQGAETEAFF. The chain employs TRBV5-6 and TRBJ1-1; TRBD1 aligns across 9 bases. V was clipped by 4 bases and J by 5 bases; unmatched bases: 9. The CDR3 has 15 residues. CDR1 and CDR2 (germline): SGHDT, YYEEEE.

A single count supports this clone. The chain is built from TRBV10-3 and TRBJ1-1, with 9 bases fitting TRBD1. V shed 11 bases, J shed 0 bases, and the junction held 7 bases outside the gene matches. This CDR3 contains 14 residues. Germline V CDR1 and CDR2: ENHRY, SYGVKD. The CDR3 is CAARTGAMNTEAFF. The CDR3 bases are TGTGCCGCACGGACAGGGGCCATGAACACTGAAGCTTTCTTT.

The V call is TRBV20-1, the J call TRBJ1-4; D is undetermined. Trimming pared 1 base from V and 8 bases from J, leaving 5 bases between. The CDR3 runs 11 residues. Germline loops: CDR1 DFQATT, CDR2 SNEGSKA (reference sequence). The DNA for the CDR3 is TGCAGTGCTAGAGTTATAGAAAAACTGTTTTTT. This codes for CSARVIEKLFF.

CDR3 region: CASSPQTGRGTGELFF. The CDR3 region has the DNA TGTGCCAGCTCACCCCAGACAGGTCGCGGCACCGGGGAGCTGTTTTTT. The chain uses TRBV18 and TRBJ2-2, with D possibly being TRBD1 (6 bases). Trimming left V 3 bases short and J 4 bases short, with 15 bases between. The CDR3 is 16 amino acids. Looked up from germline, CDR1 is KGHSH and CDR2 is LQKENI.

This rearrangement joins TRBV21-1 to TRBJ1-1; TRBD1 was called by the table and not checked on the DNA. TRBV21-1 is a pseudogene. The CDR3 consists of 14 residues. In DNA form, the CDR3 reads TGTGCCAGCAGCAAAGTAAGAGGGGGCACTGAAGCTTTCTTT. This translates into CASSKVRGGTEAFF.

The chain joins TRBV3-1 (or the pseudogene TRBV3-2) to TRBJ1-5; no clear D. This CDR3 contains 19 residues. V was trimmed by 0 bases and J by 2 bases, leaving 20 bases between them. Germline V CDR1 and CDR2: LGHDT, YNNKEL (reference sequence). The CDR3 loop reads CASSQDEKRHANGNQPQHF. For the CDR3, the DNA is TGTGCCAGCAGCCAAGATGAAAAGAGACACGCTAACGGCAATCAGCCCCAGCATTTT.

The CDR3 DNA sequence: TGCAGCGTTGACGGCGGGTTTCAGTCTCGCTATGGCTACACCTTC. This sequence encodes CSVDGGFQSRYGYTF. V usage is TRBV29-1 and J usage is TRBJ1-2; D is unclear. Germline V lookup: CDR1 SQVTM, CDR2 ANQGSEA. Trimming left V 3 bases short and J 4 bases short, with 18 bases between. This CDR3 is 15 amino acids long. The complete variable domain, with remaining parts taken from reference TRBV29-1 and TRBJ1-2, reads SAVISQKPSRDICQRGTSLTIQCQVDSQVTMMFWYRQQPGQSLTLIATANQGSEATYESGFVIDKFPISRPNLTFSTLTVSNMSPEDSSIYLCSVDGGFQSRYGYTFGSGTRLTVV.

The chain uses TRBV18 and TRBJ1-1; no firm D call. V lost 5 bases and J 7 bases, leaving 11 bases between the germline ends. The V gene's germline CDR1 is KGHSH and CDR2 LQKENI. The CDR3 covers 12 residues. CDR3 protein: CASSSSAIEAFF. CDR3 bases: TGTGCCAGCTCATCTTCCGCGATTGAAGCTTTCTTT.

The CDR3 protein is CASRHLVGQGGNQPQHF. The CDR3 DNA follows: TGTGCCAGTAGACACCTCGTTGGACAGGGGGGGAATCAGCCCCAGCATTTT. V usage is TRBV19 and J usage is TRBJ1-5; TRBD1 matches at 10 bases. This CDR3 comprises 17 residues. V was clipped by 6 bases and J by 4 bases; unmatched bases: 12. Per the germline V gene, CDR1 is LNHDA and CDR2 is SQIVND (reference sequence).

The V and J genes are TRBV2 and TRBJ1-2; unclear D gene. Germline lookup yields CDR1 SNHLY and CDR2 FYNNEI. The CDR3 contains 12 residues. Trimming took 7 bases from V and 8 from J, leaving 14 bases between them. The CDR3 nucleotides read TGTGCCAGCACTGAGAGGGTAGGAGGCTACACCTTC. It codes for CASTERVGGYTF.

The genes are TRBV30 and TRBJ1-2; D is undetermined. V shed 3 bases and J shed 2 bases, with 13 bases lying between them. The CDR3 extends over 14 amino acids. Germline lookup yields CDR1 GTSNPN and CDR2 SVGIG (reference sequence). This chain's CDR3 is CAWSTGVGNYGYTF. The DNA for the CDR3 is TGTGCCTGGAGCACCGGGGTTGGAAACTATGGCTACACCTTC.

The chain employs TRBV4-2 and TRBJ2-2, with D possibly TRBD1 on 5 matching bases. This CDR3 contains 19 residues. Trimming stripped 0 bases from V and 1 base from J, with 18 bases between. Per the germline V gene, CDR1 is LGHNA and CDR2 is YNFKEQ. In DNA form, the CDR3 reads TGTGCCAGCAGCCAAGATCGAGTCGTGACAGTACTGAACACCGGGGAGCTGTTTTTT. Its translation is CASSQDRVVTVLNTGELFF.

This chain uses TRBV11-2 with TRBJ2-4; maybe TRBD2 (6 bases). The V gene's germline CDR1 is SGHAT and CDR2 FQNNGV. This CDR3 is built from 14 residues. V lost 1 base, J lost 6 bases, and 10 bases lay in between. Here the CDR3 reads CASSLGHSGNIQYF. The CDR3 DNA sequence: TGTGCCAGCAGCTTAGGTCATAGCGGAAACATTCAGTACTTC. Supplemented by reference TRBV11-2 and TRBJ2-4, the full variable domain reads EAGVAQSPRYKIIEKRQSVAFWCNPISGHATLYWYQQILGQGPKLLIQFQNNGVVDDSQLPKDRFSAERLKGVDSTLKIQPAKLEDSAVYLCASSLGHSGNIQYFGAGTRLSVL.

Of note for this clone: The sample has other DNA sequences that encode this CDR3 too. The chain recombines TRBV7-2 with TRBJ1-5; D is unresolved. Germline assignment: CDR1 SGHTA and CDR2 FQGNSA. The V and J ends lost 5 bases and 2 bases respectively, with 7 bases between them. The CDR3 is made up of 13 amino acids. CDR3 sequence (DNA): TGTGCCAGCAGCCTGCGCGGCAATCAGCCCCAGCATTTT. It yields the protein CASSLRGNQPQHF. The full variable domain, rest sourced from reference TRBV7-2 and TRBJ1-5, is GAGVSQSPSNKVTEKGKDVELRCDPISGHTALYWYRQSLGQGLEFLIYFQGNSAPDKSGLPSDRFSAERTGGSVSTLTIQRTQQEDSAVYLCASSLRGNQPQHFGDGTRLSIL.

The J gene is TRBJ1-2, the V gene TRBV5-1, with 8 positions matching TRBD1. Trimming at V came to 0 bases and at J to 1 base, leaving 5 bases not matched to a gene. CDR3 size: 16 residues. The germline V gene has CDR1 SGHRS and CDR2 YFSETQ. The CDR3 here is CASSLEPTGVNYGYTF. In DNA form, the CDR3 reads TGCGCCAGCAGCTTGGAGCCGACAGGGGTTAACTATGGCTACACCTTC.

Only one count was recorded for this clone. The CDR3 region is CASSYSGRRSNQPQHF. The CDR3 DNA reads as TGTGCCAGCAGTTACTCAGGCAGGCGTAGCAATCAGCCCCAGCATTTT. This chain links TRBV6-6 with TRBJ1-5; D unresolved. V lost 0 bases and J lost 0, with 9 bases in between. The germline V gene encodes CDR1 MNHNY and CDR2 SVGAGI (reference sequence). The CDR3 is made up of 16 amino acids.

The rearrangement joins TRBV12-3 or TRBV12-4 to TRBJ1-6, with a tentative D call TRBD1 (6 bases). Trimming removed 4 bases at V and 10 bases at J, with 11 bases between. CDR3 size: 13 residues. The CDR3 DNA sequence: TGTGCCAGCAGTTCATCAGGGGTGTCACCCCTCCACTTT. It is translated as CASSSSGVSPLHF.

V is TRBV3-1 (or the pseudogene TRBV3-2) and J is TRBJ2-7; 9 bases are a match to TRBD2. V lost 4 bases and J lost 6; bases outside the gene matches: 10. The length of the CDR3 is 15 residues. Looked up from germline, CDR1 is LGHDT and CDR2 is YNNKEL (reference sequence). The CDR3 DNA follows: TGTGCCAGCAGCCTTAGCGGGGGTTCCCCCTTCGAGCAGTACTTC. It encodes CASSLSGGSPFEQYF.

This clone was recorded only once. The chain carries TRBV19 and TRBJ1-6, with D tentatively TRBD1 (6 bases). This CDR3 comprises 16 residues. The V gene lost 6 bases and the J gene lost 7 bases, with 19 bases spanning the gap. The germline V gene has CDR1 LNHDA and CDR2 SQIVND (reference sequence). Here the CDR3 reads CASRKPLRTDNSPLHF. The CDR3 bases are TGTGCCAGTAGAAAACCCCTAAGGACAGACAATTCACCCCTCCACTTT.

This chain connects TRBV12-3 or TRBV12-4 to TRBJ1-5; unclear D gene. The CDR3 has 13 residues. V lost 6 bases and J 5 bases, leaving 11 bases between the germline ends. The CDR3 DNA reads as TGTGCCAGCAGGATGGGCGGGGATCAGCCCCAGCATTTT. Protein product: CASRMGGDQPQHF.

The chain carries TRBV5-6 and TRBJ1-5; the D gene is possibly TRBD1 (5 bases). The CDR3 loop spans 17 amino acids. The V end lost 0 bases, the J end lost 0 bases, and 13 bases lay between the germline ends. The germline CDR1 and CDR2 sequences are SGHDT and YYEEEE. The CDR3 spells CASSLGGASYSNQPQHF. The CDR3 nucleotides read TGTGCCAGCAGCTTGGGGGGCGCGTCCTATAGCAATCAGCCCCAGCATTTT.

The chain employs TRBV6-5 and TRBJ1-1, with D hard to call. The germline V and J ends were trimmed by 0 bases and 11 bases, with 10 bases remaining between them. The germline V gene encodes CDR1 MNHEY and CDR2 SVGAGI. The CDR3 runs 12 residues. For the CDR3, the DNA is TGTGCCAGCAGTTACTCGATTGGGGAGGCTTTCTTT. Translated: CASSYSIGEAFF.

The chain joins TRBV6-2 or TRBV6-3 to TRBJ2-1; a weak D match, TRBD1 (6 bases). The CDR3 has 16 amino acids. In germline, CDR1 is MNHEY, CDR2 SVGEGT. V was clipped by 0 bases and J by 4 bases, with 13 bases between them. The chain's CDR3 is CASSYSYSGQYNEQFF. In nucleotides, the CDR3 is TGTGCCAGCAGTTACTCTTATTCCGGACAGTACAATGAGCAGTTCTTC.